The T cell receptor beta chain under discussion was sequenced for a study of T cells in Graves' hyperthyroidism and ophthalmopathy. The CDR3 covers 15 residues. Trimming removed 0 bases from V and 4 bases from J; junction bases left unmatched: 7. In germline, CDR1 is SGHKS, CDR2 YYEKEE (reference sequence). This clonotype was picked up many times. From RNA transcripts, TCR beta CDR3 regions were amplified. The HTBI primer set served for first-round RT-PCR of the TCR CDR3. Using its own MiXCR run on the multiplex PCR reads, TCRdb lists one record per CDR3 protein. The sample lists 400,000 to 450,000 distinct CDR3 sequences, about 15% occurring once.

The clonotype originates from a man aged 18 to 29 with Graves' ophthalmopathy. The chain couples TRBV5-5 to TRBJ2-7, with 7 bases aligning to TRBD1. Sequencing was carried out using blood. The CDR3 DNA reads as TGTGCCAGCAGCTTGGCACCGGGACAGCAGTACGAGCAGTACTTC. Protein product: CASSLAPGQQYEQYF.